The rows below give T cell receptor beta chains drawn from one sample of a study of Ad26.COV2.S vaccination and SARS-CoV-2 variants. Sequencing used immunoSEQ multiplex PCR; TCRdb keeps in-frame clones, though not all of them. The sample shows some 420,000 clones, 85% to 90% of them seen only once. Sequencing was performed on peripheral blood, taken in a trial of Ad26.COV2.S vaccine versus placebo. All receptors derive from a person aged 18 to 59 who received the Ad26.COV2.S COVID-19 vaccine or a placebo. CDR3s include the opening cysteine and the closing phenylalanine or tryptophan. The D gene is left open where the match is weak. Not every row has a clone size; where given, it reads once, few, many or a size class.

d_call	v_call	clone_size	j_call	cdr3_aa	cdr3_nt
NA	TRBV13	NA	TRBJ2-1	CASSHGDEQFF	TGTGCCAGCAGCCACGGGGATGAGCAGTTCTTC
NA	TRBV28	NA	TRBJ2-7	CASRRRGTYPYEQYF	TGTGCCAGCCGAAGGCGAGGGACATACCCTTACGAGCAGTACTTC
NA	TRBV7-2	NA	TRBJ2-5	CASSLGTRDWETQYF	TGTGCCAGCAGCTTAGGAACTAGAGACTGGGAGACCCAGTACTTC
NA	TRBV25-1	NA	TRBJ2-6	CASSLQTVSGANVLTF	TGTGCCAGCAGTCTCCAGACAGTATCTGGGGCCAACGTCCTGACTTTC
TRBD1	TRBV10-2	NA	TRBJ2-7	CASSERTGGQQYF	TGCGCCAGCAGTGAGAGGACAGGTGGGCAGCAGTACTTC
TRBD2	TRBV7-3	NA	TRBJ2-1	CASSFSGTTYNEQFF	TGTGCCAGCAGCTTCTCCGGGACTACCTACAATGAGCAGTTCTTC
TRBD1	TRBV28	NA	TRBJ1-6	CASSFNRGPYNSPLHF	TGTGCCAGCAGTTTCAACAGGGGACCCTATAATTCACCCCTCCACTTT
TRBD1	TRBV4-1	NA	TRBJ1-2	CASSQDLGQATGGDYGYTF	TGCGCCAGCAGCCAAGATCTGGGACAGGCGACTGGTGGGGACTATGGCTACACCTTC
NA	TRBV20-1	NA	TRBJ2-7	CSASRGTEQYF	TGCAGTGCCTCTAGGGGGACCGAGCAGTACTTC
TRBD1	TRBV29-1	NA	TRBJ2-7	CSVLGTEDYEQYF	TGCAGCGTCCTCGGGACAGAGGACTACGAGCAGTACTTC
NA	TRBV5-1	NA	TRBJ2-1	CASSLTLVGGSYNEQFF	TGCGCCAGCAGCTTGACCCTCGTTGGGGGTTCCTACAATGAGCAGTTCTTC
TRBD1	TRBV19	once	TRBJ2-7	CASSIGGQGREQYF	TGTGCCAGTAGTATTGGAGGACAGGGTCGAGAGCAGTACTTC
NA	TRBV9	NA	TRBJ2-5	CASSVANGQETQYF	TGTGCCAGCAGCGTAGCTAACGGCCAAGAGACCCAGTACTTC
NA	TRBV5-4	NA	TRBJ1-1	CASREQGGNTEAFF	TGTGCCAGCAGGGAACAGGGTGGGAACACTGAAGCTTTCTTT
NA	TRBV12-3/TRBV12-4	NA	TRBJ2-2	CASSLRDTGELFF	TGTGCCAGCAGTTTACGGGACACCGGGGAGCTGTTTTTT
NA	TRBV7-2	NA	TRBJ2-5	CASSLESRTQYF	TGTGCCAGCAGCTTAGAATCTAGGACCCAGTACTTC
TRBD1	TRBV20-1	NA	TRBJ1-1	CSASSTGGRTEAFF	TGCAGTGCTAGTTCGACAGGGGGCAGGACTGAAGCTTTCTTT
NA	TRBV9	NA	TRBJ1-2	CASSVPGGYTF	TGTGCCAGCAGCGTCCCAGGGGGCTACACCTTC
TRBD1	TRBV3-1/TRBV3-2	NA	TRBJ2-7	CASSPASTGREQYF	TGTGCCAGCAGCCCAGCGTCGACAGGGCGCGAGCAGTACTTC
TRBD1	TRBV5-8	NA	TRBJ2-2	CASSIRQGANTGELFF	TGTGCCAGCAGTATCCGACAGGGCGCGAACACCGGGGAGCTGTTTTTT
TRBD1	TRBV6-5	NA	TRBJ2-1	CASKMGQGSYNEQFF	TGTGCCAGCAAAATGGGACAGGGGTCCTACAATGAGCAGTTCTTC
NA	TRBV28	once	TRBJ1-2	CASSLMGSYGYTF	TGTGCCAGCAGTTTAATGGGCAGCTATGGCTACACCTTC
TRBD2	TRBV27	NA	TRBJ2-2	CASSLRIAGGGELFF	TGTGCCAGCAGTTTAAGAATAGCGGGGGGCGGGGAGCTGTTTTTT
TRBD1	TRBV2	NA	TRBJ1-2	CASRIGTGLTYGYTF	TGTGCCAGCAGGATCGGGACAGGGCTGACCTATGGCTACACCTTC
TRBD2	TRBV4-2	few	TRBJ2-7	CASSQESGGPGEQYF	TGTGCCAGCAGCCAAGAAAGCGGGGGGCCCGGGGAGCAGTACTTC
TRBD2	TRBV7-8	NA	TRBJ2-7	CASSFHYTGTSGGVSYEQYF	TGTGCCAGCAGCTTCCACTATACCGGGACTAGCGGGGGGGTCTCCTACGAGCAGTACTTC
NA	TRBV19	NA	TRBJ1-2	CASSIPGIYGYTF	TGTGCCAGTAGTATACCGGGAATCTATGGCTACACCTTC
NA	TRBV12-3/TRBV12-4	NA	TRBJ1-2	CASSLRAGNGYTF	TGTGCCAGCAGCCTTAGGGCAGGGAATGGCTACACCTTC
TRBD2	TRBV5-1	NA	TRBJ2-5	CASSVSSGGAEETQYF	TGCGCCAGCAGCGTATCTAGCGGGGGGGCCGAAGAGACCCAGTACTTC
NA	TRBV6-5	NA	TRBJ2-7	CASSYNAASGAYEQYF	TGTGCCAGCAGTTACAACGCGGCTTCGGGGGCCTACGAGCAGTACTTC
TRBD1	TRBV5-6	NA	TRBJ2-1	CASSFGTGAYNEQFF	TGTGCCAGCAGCTTTGGGACAGGGGCTTACAATGAGCAGTTCTTC
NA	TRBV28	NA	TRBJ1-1	CASTPGWENTEAFF	TGTGCCAGCACCCCTGGTTGGGAAAACACTGAAGCTTTCTTT
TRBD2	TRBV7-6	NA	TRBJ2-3	CASSLDAGTSGTDTQYF	TGTGCCAGCAGCTTAGATGCCGGCACTAGCGGCACAGATACGCAGTATTTT
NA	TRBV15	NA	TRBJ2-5	CATCRGREETQYF	TGTGCCACCTGCCGGGGCCGGGAAGAGACCCAGTACTTC
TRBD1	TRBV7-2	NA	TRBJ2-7	CASSEGTATYEQYF	TGTGCCAGCAGCGAGGGGACAGCTACCTACGAGCAGTACTTC
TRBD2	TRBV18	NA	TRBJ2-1	CASSPKTSSHNEQFF	TGTGCCAGCTCACCTAAGACTAGCTCCCACAATGAGCAGTTCTTC
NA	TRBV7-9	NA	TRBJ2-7	CASSLALTNEQYF	TGCGCCAGCAGCTTAGCGTTGACCAACGAGCAGTACTTC
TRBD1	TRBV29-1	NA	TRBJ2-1	CSLRPGTGGNEQFF	TGCAGCCTTCGTCCCGGGACAGGGGGGAATGAGCAGTTCTTC
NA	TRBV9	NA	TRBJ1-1	CASSEFGGNTEAFF	TGTGCCAGCAGCGAATTCGGGGGTAACACTGAAGCTTTCTTT
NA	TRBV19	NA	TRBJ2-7	CASSIGNEQYF	TGTGCCAGTAGTATCGGCAACGAGCAGTACTTC